The T cell receptor beta chain described here comes from a study of blood T cell repertoires in COVID-19. Looking at the study overall: The study drew acute and convalescent COVID-19 samples from the United States, Italy and Spain. T cells, B-cell-depleted T cells, or PBMCs supplied cDNA or gDNA.

Original methodology: Reference gene primers were amplified, and this amplification served to estimate nucleated cell counts. Repertoires were generated with immunoSEQ multiplex PCR, while TCRdb's copy carries only in-frame clones and drops some. That table furnishes V, J and clone size, whereas the DNA furnished D and trimming. The sample contains about 100,000 clones, 85% of which appear only once. Trimming removed 0 bases from V and 0 bases from J, with 10 bases in between. This CDR3 is 16 amino acids long. Germline lookup yields CDR1 SGDLS and CDR2 YYNGEE. The sequence was obtained from a woman aged 70-85 years with active or convalescent COVID-19. The chain is built from TRBV9 and TRBJ1-3; D not certain. Sequences were obtained from peripheral blood. The CDR3 region has the DNA TGTGCCAGCAGCGTAGGTCCGGCAGGCTCTGGAAACACCATATATTTT. Amino acids: CASSVGPAGSGNTIYF.